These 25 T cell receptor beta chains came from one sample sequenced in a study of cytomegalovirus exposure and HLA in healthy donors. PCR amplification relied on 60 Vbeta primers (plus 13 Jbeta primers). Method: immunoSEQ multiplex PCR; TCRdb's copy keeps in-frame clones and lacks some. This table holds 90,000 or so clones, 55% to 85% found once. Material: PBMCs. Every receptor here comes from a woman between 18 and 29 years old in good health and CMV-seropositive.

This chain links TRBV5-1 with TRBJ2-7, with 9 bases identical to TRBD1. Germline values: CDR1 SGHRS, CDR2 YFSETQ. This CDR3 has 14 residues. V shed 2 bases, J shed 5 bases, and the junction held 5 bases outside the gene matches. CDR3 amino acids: CASSFAGTGNEQYF. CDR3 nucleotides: TGCGCCAGCAGCTTCGCCGGGACAGGGAACGAGCAGTACTTC.

The CDR3 region has the DNA TGTGCCAGCAGTTTAGTGGGGATAGGGGGCTCCTACGAGCAGTACTTC. It encodes CASSLVGIGGSYEQYF. This chain joins TRBV28 and TRBJ2-7; maybe TRBD1 (6 bases). This CDR3 contains 16 residues. Germline loops: CDR1 MDHEN, CDR2 SYDVKM. The V gene lost 2 bases and the J gene lost 0 bases, with 14 bases spanning the gap.

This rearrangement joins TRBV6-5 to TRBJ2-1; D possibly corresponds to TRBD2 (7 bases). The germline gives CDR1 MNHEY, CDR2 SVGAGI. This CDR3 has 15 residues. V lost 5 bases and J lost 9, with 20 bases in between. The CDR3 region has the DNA TGTGCCAGCAGTGGGGGGGGGCGGGGGCAGGGTGAGCAGTTCTTC. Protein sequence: CASSGGGRGQGEQFF.

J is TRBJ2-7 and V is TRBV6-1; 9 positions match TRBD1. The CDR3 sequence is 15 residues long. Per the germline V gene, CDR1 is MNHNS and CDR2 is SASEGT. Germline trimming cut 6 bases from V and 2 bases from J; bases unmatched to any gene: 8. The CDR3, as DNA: TGTGCCAGCAGGCCCGGACAGGGGCCTACCTACGAGCAGTACTTC. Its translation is CASRPGQGPTYEQYF.

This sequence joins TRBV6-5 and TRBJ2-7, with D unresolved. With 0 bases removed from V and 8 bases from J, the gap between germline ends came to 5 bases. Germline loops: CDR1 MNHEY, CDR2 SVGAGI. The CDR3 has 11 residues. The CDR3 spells CASSYSNKQYF. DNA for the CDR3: TGTGCCAGCAGTTACTCGAACAAGCAGTACTTC.

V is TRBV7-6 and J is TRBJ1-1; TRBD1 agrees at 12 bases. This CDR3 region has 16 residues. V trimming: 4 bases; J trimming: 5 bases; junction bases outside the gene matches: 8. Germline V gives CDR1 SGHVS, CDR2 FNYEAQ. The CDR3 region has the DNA TGTGCCAGCAGCTCAATGGGACAGGGGGCGCTTACTGAAGCTTTCTTT. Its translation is CASSSMGQGALTEAFF.

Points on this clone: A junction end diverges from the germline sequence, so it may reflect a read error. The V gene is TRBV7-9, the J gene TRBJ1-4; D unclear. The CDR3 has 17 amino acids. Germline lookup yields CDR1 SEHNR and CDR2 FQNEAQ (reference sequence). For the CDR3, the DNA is TGTTCCAGCAGCTTAGAACCCGGCGCGGTGGATCATGAAAAACTGTTTTTT. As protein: CSSSLEPGAVDHEKLFF.

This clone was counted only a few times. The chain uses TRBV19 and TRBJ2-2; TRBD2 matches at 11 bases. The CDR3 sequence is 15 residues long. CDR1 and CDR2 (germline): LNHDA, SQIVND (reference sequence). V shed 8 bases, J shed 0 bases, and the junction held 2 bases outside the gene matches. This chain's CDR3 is CASRGLAANTGELFF. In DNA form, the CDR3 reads TGTGCCAGTCGGGGACTAGCGGCGAACACCGGGGAGCTGTTTTTT.

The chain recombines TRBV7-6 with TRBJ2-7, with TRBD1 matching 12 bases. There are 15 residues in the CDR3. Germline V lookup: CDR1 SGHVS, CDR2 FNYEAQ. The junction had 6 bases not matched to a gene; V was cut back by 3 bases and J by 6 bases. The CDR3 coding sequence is TGTGCCAGCAGCTTGGGGGACAGGGGGCATTTCGAGCAGTACTTC. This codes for CASSLGDRGHFEQYF.

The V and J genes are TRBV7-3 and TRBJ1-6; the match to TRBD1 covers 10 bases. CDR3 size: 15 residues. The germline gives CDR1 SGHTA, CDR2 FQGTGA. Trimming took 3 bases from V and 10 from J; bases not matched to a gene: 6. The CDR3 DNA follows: TGTGCCAGCAGCTTGTCCGGGACAGGGGTATCACCCCTCCACTTT. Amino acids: CASSLSGTGVSPLHF.

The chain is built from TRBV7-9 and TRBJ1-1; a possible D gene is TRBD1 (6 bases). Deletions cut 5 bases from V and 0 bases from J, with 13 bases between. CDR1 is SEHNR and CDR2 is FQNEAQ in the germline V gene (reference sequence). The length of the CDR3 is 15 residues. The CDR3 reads CASSARQDLNTEAFF. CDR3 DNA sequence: TGTGCCAGCAGCGCCCGACAGGACCTGAACACTGAAGCTTTCTTT.

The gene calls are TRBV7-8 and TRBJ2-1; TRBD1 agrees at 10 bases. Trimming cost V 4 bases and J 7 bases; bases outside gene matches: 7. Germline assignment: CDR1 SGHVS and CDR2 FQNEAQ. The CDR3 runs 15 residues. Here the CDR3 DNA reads TGTGCCAGCAGCTCGGACAGGGGGTCGTGGAATGAGCAGTTCTTC. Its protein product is CASSSDRGSWNEQFF.

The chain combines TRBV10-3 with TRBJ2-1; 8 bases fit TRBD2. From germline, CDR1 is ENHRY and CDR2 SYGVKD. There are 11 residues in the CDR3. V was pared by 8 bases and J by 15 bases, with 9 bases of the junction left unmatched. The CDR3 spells CAIGSGNFPFF. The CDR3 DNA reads TGTGCCATCGGTAGCGGGAACTTCCCGTTCTTC.

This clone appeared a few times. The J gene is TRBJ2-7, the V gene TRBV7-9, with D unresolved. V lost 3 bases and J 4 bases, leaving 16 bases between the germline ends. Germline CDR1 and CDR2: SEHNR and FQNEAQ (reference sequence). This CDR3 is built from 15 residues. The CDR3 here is CASSFEVPPEYEQYF. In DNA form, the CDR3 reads TGTGCCAGCAGCTTCGAGGTGCCACCAGAATACGAGCAGTACTTC.

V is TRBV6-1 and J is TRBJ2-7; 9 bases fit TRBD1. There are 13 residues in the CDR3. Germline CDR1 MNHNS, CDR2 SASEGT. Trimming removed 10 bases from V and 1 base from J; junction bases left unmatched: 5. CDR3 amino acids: CAIGTGWSYEQYF. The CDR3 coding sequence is TGTGCCATCGGGACAGGGTGGTCCTACGAGCAGTACTTC.

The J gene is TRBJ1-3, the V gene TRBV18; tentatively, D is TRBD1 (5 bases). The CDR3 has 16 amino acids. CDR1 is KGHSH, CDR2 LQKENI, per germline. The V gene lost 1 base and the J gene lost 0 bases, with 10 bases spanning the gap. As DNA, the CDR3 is TGTGCCAGCTCACCACTAGGGGTTCGCTCTGGAAACACCATATATTTT. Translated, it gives CASSPLGVRSGNTIYF. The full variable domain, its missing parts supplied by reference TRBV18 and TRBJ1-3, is NAGVMQNPRHLVRRRGQEARLRCSPMKGHSHVYWYRQLPEEGLKFMVYLQKENIIDESGMPKERFSAEFPKEGPSILRIQQVVRGDSAAYFCASSPLGVRSGNTIYFGEGSWLTVV.

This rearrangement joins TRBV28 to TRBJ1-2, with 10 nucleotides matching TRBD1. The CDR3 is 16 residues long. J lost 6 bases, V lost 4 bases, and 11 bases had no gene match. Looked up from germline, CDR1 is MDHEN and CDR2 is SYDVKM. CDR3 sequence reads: CASSYPGQGIQDGYTF. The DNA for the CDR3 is TGTGCCAGCAGTTATCCGGGACAGGGGATCCAGGATGGCTACACCTTC.

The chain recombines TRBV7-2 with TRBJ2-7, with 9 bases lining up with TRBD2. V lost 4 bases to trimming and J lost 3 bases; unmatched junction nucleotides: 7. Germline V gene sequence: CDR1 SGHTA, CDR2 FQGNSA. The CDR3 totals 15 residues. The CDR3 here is CASSSTAGGLYEQYF. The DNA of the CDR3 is TGTGCCAGCAGCTCAACAGCGGGGGGACTCTACGAGCAGTACTTC.

The CDR3 is CASSSGRGLYIQYF. DNA of the CDR3: TGTGCCAGCAGCTCCGGGAGGGGGCTATACATTCAGTACTTC. J is TRBJ2-4 and V is TRBV7-9; possibly TRBD2 for D (8 bases). The germline V gene encodes CDR1 SEHNR and CDR2 FQNEAQ (reference sequence). V was cut by 4 bases and J by 8 bases, with 15 bases left in between. The CDR3 extends over 14 amino acids.

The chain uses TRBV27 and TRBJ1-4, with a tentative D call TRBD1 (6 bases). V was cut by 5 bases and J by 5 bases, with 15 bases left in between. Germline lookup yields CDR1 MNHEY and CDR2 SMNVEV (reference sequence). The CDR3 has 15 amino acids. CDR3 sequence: CASSLSDRWNEKLFF. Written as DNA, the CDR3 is TGTGCCAGCAGTCTCTCCGACAGGTGGAATGAAAAACTGTTTTTT.

CDR3 DNA sequence: TGCGCCAGCAGTGATATGGGGGGGTTTAACTATGGCTACACCTTC. Translation: CASSDMGGFNYGYTF. The gene calls are TRBV10-2 and TRBJ1-2, with D maybe TRBD1 (5 bases). This CDR3 has 15 residues. Germline V CDR1 and CDR2: WSHSY, SAAADI. Trimming took off 3 bases at V and 1 base at J, with 12 bases between the two ends.

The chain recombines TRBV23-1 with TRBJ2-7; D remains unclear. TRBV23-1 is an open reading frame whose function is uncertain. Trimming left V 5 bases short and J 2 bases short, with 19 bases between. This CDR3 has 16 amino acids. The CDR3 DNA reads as TGCGCCAGCAGTACTAAAGACTTTCGGCAGACCTACGAGCAGTACTTC. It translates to CASSTKDFRQTYEQYF.

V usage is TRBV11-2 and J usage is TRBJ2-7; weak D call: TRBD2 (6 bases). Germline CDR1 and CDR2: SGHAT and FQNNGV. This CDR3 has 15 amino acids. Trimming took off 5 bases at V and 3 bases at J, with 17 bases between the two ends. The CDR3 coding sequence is TGTGCCAGCAGCCCGCCGGGCGGGAAGGACTACGAGCAGTACTTC. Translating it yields CASSPPGGKDYEQYF.

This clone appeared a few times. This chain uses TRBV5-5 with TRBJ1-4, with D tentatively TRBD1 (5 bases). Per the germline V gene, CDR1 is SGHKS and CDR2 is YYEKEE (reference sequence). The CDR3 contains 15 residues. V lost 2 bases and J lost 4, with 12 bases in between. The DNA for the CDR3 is TGTGCCAGCAGCTTTTACGTAGGGGTTAATGAAAAACTGTTTTTT. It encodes CASSFYVGVNEKLFF.

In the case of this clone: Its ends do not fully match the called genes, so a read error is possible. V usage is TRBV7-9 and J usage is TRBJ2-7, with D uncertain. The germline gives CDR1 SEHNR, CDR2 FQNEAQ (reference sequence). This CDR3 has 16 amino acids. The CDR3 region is CSSSLAQVAVSYEQYF. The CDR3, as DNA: TGTTCCAGCAGCTTAGCCCAAGTGGCAGTCTCCTACGAGCAGTACTTC.